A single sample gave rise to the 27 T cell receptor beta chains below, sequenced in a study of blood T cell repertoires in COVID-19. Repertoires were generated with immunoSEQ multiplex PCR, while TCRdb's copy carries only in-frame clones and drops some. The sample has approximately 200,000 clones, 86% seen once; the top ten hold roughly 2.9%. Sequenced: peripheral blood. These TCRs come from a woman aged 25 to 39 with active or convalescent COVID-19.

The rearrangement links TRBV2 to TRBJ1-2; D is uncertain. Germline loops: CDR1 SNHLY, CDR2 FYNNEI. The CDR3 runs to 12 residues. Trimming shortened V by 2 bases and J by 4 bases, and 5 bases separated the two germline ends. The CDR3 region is CASSEPVYGYTF. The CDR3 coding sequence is TGTGCCAGCAGTGAACCCGTCTATGGCTACACCTTC. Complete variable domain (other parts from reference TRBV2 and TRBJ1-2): EPEVTQTPSHQVTQMGQEVILRCVPISNHLYFYWYRQILGQKVEFLVSFYNNEISEKSEIFDDQFSVERPDGSNFTLKIRSTKLEDSAMYFCASSEPVYGYTFGSGTRLTVV.

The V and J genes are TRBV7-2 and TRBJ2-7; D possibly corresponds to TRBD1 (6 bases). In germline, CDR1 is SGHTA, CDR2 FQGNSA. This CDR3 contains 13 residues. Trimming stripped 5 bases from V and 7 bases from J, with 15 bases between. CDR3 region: CASSMDSHQEQYF. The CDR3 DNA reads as TGTGCCAGCAGCATGGACAGCCACCAGGAGCAGTACTTC. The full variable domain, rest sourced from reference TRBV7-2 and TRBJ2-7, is GAGVSQSPSNKVTEKGKDVELRCDPISGHTALYWYRQSLGQGLEFLIYFQGNSAPDKSGLPSDRFSAERTGGSVSTLTIQRTQQEDSAVYLCASSMDSHQEQYFGPGTRLTVT.

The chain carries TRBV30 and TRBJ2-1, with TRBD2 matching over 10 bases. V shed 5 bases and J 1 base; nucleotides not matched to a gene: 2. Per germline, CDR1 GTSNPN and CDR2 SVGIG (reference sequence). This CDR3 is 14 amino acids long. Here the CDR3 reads CAWASGGSYNEQFF. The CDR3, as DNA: TGTGCCTGGGCTAGCGGGGGATCCTACAATGAGCAGTTCTTC.

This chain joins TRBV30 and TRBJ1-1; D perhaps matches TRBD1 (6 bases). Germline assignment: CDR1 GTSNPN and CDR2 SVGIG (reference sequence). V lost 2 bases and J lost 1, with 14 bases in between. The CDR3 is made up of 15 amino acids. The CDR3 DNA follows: TGTGCCTGGAGTCGAACAAGACAGGCGAACACTGAAGCTTTCTTT. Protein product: CAWSRTRQANTEAFF.

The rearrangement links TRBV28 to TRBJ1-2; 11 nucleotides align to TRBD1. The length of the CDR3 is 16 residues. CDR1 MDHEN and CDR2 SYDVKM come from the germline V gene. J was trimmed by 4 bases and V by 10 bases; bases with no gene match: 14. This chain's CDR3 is CATQQTTGTGGYGYTF. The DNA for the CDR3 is TGTGCCACCCAGCAGACGACTGGGACAGGGGGCTATGGCTACACCTTC.

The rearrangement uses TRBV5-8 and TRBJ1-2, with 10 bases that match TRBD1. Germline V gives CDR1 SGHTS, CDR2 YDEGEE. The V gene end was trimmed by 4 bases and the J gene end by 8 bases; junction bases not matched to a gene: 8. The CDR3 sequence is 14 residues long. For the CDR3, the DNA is TGTGCCAGCAGCCCAAGGGACAGGGGTTCCGGCTACACCTTC. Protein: CASSPRDRGSGYTF.

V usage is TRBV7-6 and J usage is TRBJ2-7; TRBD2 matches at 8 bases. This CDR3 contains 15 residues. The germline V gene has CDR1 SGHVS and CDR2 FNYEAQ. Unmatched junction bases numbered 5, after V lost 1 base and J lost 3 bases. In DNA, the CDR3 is TGTGCCAGCAGCTTAGGGGGAGCGGGAGACTACGAGCAGTACTTC. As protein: CASSLGGAGDYEQYF.

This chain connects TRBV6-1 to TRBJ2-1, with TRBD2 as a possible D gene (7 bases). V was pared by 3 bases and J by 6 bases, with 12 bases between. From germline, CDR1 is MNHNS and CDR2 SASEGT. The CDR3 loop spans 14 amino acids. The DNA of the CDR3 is TGTGCCAGCAGTGATGGGGGAGGGGGCAATGAGCAGTTCTTC. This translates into CASSDGGGGNEQFF.

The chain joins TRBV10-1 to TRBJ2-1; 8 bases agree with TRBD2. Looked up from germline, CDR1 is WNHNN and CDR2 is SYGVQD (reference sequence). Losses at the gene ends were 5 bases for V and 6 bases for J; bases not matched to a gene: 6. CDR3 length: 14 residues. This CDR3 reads CASSTGTSRNEQFF. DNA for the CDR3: TGCGCCAGCAGTACCGGGACTAGTCGCAATGAGCAGTTCTTC.

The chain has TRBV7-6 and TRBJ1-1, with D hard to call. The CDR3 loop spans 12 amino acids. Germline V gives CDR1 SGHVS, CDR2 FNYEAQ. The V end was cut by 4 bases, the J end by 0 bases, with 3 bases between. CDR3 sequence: CASSSVNTEAFF. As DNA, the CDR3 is TGTGCCAGCAGCTCTGTGAACACTGAAGCTTTCTTT.

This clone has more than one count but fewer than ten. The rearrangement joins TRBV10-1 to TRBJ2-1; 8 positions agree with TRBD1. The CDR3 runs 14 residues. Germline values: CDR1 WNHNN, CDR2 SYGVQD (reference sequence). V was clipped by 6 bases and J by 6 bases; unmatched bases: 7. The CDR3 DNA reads TGCGCCAGCAGGACAGGACAGGGTGGCAATGAGCAGTTCTTC. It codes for CASRTGQGGNEQFF.

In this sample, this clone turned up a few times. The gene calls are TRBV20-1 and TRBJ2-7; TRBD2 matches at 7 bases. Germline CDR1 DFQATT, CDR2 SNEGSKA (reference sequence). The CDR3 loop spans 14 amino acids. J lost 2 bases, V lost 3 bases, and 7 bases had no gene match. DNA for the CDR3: TGCAGTGCTAGTTCGGGGACTACAACCTACGAGCAGTACTTC. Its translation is CSASSGTTTYEQYF.

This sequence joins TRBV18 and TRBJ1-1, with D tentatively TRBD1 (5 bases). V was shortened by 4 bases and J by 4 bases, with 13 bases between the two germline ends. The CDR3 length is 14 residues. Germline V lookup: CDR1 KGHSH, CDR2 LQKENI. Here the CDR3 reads CASSQRGGGTEAFF. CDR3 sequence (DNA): TGTGCCAGCTCACAAAGGGGAGGCGGCACTGAAGCTTTCTTT.

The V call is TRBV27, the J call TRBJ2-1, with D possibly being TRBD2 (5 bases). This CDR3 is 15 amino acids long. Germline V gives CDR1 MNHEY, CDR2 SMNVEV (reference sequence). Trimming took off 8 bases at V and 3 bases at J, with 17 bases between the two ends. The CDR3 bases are TGTGCCAGCCTATTCTTCGTACTAGACTACAATGAGCAGTTCTTC. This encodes CASLFFVLDYNEQFF.

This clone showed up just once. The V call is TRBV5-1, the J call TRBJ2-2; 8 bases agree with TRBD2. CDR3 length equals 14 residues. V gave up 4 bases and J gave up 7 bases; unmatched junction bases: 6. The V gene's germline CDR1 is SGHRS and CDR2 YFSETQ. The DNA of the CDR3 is TGCGCCAGCAGCCCCGGACTAGCCAGCGGGGAGCTGTTTTTT. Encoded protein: CASSPGLASGELFF. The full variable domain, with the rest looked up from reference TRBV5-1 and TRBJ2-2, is KAGVTQTPRYLIKTRGQQVTLSCSPISGHRSVSWYQQTPGQGLQFLFEYFSETQRNKGNFPGRFSGRQFSNSRSEMNVSTLELGDSALYLCASSPGLASGELFFGEGSRLTVL.

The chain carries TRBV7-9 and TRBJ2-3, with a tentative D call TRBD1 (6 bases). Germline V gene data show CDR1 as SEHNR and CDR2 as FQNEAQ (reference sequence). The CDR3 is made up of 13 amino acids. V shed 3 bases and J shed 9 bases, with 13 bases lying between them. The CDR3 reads CASSLGPQGTQYF. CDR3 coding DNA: TGTGCCAGCAGCTTGGGTCCGCAGGGGACGCAGTATTTT. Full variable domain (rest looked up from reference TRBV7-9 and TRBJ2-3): DTGVSQNPRHKITKRGQNVTFRCDPISEHNRLYWYRQTLGQGPEFLTYFQNEAQLEKSRLLSDRFSAERPKGSFSTLEIQRTEQGDSAMYLCASSLGPQGTQYFGPGTRLTVL.

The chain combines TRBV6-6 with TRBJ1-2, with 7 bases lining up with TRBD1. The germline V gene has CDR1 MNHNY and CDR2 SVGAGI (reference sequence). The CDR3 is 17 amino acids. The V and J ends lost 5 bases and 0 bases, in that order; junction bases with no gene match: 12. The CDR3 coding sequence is TGTGCCAGCAGTCGCTCCGGGACAGCATCCTCTAACTATGGCTACACCTTC. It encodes CASSRSGTASSNYGYTF.

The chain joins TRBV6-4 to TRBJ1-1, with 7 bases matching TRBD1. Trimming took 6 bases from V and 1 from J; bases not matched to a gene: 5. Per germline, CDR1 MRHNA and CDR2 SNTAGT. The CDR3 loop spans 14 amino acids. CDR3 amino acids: CASRITGANTEAFF. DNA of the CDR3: TGTGCCAGCAGGATAACAGGGGCGAACACTGAAGCTTTCTTT.

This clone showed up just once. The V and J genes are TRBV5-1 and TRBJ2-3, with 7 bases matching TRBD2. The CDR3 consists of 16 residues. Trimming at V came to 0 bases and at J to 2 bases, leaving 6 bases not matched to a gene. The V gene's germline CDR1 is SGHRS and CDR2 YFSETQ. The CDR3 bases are TGCGCCAGCAGCTTGGTAGCGGCGGGGGTCACAGATACGCAGTATTTT. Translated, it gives CASSLVAAGVTDTQYF.

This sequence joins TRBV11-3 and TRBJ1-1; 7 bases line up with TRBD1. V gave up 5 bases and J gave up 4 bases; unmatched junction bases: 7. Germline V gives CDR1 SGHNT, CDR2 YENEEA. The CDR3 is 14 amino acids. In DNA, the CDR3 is TGTGCCAGCAGCCCAAACCGACAGGGCACTGAAGCTTTCTTT. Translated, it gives CASSPNRQGTEAFF.

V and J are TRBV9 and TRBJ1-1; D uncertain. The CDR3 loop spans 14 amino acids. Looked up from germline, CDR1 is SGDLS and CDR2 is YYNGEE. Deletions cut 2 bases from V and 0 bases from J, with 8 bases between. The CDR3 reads CASSVSGMNTEAFF. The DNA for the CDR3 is TGTGCCAGCAGCGTCAGCGGGATGAACACTGAAGCTTTCTTT.

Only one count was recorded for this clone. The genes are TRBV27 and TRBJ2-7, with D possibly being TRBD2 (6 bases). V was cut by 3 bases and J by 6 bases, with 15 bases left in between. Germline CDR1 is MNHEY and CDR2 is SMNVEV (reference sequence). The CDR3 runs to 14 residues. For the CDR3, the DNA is TGTGCCAGCAGTTTTACCCCGACTAGTTTCGAGCAGTACTTC. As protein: CASSFTPTSFEQYF.

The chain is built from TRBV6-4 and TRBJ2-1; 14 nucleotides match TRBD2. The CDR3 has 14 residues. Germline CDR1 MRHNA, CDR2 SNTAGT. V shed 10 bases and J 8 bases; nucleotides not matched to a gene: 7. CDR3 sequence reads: CATRLAGGPYEQFF. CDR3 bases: TGTGCCACCAGACTAGCGGGAGGGCCGTATGAGCAGTTCTTC.

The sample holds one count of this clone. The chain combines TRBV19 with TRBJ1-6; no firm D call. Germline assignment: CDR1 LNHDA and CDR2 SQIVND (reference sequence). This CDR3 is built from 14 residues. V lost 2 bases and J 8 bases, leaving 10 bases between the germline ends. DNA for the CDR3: TGTGCCAGTAGTATAAATCAACAGTATTCACCCCTCCACTTT. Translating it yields CASSINQQYSPLHF.

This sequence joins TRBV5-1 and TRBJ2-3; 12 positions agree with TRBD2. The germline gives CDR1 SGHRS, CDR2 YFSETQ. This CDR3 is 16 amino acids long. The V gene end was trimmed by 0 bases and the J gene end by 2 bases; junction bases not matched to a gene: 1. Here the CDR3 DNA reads TGCGCCAGCAGCTTGGGACTAGCGGGGGACACAGATACGCAGTATTTT. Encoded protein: CASSLGLAGDTDTQYF. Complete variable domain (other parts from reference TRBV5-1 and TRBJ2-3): KAGVTQTPRYLIKTRGQQVTLSCSPISGHRSVSWYQQTPGQGLQFLFEYFSETQRNKGNFPGRFSGRQFSNSRSEMNVSTLELGDSALYLCASSLGLAGDTDTQYFGPGTRLTVL.

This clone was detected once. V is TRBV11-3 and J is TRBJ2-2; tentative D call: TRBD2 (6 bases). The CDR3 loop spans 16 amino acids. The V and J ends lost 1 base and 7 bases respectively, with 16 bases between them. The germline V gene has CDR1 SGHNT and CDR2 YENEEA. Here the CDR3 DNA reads TGTGCCAGCAGCTTAGTGGTGACAGAGGAGGGCGGGGAGCTGTTTTTT. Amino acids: CASSLVVTEEGGELFF.

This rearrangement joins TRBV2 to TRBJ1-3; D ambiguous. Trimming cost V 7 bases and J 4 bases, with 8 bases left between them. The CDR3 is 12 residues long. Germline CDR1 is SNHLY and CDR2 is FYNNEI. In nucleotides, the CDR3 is TGTGCCAGCATCCAACAGGGAAACACCATATATTTT. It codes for CASIQQGNTIYF.